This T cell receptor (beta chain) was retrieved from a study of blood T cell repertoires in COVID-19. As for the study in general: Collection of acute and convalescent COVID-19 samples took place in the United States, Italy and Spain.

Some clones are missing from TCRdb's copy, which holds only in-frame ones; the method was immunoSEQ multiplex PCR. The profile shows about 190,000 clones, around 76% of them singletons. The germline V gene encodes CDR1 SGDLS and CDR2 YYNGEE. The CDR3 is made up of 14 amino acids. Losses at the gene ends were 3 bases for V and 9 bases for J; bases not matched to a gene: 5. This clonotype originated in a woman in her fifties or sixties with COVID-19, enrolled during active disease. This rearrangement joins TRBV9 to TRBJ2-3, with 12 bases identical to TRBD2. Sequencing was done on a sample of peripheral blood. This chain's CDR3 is CASSGLAGGLTQYF. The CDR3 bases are TGTGCCAGCAGCGGCCTAGCGGGAGGGCTGACGCAGTATTTT.